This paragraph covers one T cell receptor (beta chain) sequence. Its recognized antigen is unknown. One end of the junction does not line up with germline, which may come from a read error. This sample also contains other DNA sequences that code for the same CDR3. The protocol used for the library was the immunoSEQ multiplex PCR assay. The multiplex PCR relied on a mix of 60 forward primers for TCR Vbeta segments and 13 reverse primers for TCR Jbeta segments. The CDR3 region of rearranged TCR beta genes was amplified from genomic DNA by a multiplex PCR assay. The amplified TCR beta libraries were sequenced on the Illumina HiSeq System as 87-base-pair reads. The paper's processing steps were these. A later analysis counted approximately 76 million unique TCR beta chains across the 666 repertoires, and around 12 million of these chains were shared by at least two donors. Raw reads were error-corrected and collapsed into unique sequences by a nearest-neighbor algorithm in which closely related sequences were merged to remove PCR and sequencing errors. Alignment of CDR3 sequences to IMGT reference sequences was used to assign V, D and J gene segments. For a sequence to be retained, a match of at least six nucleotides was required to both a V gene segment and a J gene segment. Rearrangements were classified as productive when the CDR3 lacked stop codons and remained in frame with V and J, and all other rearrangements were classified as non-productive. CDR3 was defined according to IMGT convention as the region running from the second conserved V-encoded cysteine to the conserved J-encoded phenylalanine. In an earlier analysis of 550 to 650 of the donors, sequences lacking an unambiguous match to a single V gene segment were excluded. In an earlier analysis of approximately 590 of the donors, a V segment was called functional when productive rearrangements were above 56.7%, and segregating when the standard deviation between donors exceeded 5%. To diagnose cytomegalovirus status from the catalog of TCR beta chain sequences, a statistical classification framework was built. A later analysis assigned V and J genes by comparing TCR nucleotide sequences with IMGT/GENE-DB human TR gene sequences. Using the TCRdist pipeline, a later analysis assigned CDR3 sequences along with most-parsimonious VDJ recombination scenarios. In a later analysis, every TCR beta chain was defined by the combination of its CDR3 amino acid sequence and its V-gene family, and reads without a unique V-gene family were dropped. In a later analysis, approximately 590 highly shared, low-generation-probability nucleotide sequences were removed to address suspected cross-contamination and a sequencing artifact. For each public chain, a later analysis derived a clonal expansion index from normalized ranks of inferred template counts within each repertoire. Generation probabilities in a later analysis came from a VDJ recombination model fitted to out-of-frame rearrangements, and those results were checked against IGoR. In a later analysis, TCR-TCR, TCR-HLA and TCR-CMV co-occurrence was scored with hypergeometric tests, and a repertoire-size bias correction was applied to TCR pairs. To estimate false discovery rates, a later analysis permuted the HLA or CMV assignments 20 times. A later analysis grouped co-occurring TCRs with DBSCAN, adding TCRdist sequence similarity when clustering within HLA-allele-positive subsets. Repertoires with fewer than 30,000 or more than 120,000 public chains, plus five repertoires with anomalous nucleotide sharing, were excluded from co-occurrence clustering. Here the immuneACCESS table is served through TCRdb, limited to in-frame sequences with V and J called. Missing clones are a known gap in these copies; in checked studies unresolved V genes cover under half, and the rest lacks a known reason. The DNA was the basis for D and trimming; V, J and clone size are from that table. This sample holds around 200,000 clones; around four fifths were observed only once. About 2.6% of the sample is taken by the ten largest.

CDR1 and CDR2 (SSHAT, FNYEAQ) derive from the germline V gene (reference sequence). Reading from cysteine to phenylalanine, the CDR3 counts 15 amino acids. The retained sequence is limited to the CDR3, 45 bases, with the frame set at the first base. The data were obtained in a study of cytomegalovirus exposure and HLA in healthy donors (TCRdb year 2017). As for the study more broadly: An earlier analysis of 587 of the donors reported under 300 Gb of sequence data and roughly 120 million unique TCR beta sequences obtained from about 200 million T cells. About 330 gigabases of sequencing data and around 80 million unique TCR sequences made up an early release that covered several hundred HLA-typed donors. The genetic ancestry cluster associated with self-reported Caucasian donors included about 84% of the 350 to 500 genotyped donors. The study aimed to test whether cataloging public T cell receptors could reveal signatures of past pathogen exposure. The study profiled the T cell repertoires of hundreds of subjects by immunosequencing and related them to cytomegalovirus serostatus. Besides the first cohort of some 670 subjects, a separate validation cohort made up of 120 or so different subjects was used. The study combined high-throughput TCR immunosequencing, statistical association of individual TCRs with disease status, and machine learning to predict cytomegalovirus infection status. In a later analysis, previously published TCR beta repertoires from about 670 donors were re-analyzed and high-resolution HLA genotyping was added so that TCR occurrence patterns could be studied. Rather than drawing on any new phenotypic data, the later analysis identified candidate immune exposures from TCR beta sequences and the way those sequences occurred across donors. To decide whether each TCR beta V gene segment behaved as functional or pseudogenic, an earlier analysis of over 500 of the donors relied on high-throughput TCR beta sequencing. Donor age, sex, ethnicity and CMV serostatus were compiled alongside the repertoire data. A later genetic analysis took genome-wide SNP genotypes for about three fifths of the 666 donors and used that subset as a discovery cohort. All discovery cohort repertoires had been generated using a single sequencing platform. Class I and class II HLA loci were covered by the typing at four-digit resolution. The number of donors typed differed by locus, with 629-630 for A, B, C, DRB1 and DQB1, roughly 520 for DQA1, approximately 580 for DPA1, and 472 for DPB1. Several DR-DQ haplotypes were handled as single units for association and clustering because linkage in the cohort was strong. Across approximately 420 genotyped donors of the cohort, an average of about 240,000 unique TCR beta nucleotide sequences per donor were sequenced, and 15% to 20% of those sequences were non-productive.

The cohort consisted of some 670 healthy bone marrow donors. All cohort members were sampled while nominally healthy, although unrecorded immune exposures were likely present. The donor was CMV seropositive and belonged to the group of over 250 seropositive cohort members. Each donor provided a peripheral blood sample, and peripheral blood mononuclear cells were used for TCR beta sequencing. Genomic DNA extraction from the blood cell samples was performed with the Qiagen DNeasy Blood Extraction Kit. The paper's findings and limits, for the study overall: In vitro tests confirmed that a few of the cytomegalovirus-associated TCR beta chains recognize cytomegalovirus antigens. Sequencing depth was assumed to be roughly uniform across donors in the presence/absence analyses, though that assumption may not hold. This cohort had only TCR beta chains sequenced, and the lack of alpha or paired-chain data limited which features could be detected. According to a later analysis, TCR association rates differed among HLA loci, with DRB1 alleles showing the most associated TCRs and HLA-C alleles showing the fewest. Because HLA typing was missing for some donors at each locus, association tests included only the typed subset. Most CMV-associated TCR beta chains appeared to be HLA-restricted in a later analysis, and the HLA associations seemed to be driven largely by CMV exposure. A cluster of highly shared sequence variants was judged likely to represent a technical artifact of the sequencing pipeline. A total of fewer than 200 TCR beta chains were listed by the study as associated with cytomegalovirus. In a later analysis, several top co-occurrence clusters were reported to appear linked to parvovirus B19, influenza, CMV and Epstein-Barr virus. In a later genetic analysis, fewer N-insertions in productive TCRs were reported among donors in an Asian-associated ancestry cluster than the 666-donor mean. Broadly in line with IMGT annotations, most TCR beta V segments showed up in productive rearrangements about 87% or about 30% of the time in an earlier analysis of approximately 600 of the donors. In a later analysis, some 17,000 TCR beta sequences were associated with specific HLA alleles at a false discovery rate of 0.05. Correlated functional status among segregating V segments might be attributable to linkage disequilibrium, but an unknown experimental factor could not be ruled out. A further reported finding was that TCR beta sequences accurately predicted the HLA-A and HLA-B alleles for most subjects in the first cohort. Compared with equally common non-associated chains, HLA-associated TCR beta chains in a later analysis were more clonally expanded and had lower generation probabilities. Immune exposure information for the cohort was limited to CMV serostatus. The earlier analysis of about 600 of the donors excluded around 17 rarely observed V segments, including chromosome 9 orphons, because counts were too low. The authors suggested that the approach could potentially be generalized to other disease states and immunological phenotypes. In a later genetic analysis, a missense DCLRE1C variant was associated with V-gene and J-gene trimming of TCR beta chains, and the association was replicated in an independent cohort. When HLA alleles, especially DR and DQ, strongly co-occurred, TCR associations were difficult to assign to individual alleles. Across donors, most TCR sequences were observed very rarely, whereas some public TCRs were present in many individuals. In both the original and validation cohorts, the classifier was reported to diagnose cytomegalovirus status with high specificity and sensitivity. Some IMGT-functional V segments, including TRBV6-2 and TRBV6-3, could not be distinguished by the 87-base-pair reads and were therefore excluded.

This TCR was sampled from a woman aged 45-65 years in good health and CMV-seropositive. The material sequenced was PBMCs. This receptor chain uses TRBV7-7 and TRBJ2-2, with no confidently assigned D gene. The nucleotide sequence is TGTGCTAGCAGCCTGGGTTCTCCGGGCACCGGGGAGCTGTTTTTT. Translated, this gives CASSLGSPGTGELFF.